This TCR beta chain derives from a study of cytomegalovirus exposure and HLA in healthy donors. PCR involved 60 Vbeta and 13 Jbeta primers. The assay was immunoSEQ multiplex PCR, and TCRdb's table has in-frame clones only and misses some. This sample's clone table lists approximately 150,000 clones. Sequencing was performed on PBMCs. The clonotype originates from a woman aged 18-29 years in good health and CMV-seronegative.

Here the CDR3 DNA reads TGCGCCAGCAGCCAATTTGGCGGGAGCTCCTACGAGCAGTACTTC. Translating it yields CASSQFGGSSYEQYF. V usage is TRBV4-1 and J usage is TRBJ2-7; 7 bases align to TRBD2. Looked up from germline, CDR1 is MGHRA and CDR2 is YSYEKL. The CDR3 is made up of 15 amino acids. With V trimmed by 2 bases and J by 0 bases, 4 bases remained unmatched.